What follows are 28 T cell receptor beta chains derived from one specimen sequenced in a study of T cell repertoires in cytomegalovirus infection (dated 2019 in TCRdb). TCRdb names Illumina HiSeq 1500 as the instrument used. The public reads were run again by TCRdb, first through fastp at Q25 and then through MiXCR, and only productive beta chains were kept. Here each entry gathers all rows of one CDR3 protein and keeps the most common genes and DNA. The sample contains fewer than 550,000 distinct CDR3 sequences, roughly 10% of them found a single time. Together, the top ten hold roughly a tenth of the sample. Sequencing input: PBMCs. These receptors were obtained from a human donor in good health (CMV status not recorded). Some clones in this sample may be carry-over from other donors' samples.

There are a few counts of this clonotype. V usage is TRBV19 and J usage is TRBJ2-1; D is possibly TRBD2 (6 bases). Germline CDR1 and CDR2: LNHDA and SQIVND (reference sequence). This CDR3 spans 13 amino acids. Between the trimmed V and J ends, which lost 1 base and 14 bases, there was a span of 15 bases. CDR3 DNA: TGTGCCAGTAGTATAGGTTTAAGGGAGGCCAAGTTCTTC. Its translation is CASSIGLREAKFF.

This clonotype came up many times. This chain joins TRBV7-8 and TRBJ1-5; D is ambiguous. The V end was cut by 4 bases, the J end by 0 bases, with 16 bases between. Germline loops: CDR1 SGHVS, CDR2 FQNEAQ. The CDR3 has 17 residues. The CDR3 here is CASSSPWETPSNQPQHF. CDR3 coding DNA: TGTGCCAGCAGCTCCCCTTGGGAAACTCCTAGCAATCAGCCCCAGCATTTT.

This clonotype was seen ten or more times. The rearrangement links TRBV12-3 or TRBV12-4 to TRBJ1-1; 7 positions match TRBD1. The CDR3 is made up of 16 amino acids. Losses at the gene ends were 8 bases for V and 0 bases for J; bases not matched to a gene: 12. The CDR3 region is CASRRDSGQMNTEAFF. CDR3 sequence (DNA): TGTGCCAGCCGAAGGGACAGCGGGCAAATGAACACTGAAGCTTTCTTT.

This clonotype was observed at least ten times. The genes are TRBV2 and TRBJ2-1; a possible D gene is TRBD2 (6 bases). This CDR3 has 12 amino acids. The germline gives CDR1 SNHLY, CDR2 FYNNEI. The V end was cut by 6 bases, the J end by 8 bases, with 11 bases between. The chain's CDR3 is CASRELAHEQFF. The CDR3, as DNA: TGTGCCAGCAGGGAACTAGCACATGAGCAGTTCTTC.

The genes are TRBV28 and TRBJ2-1; 8 nucleotides line up with TRBD2. The CDR3 totals 17 residues. Germline V CDR1 and CDR2: MDHEN, SYDVKM. V shed 2 bases, J shed 2 bases, and the junction held 8 bases outside the gene matches. CDR3 bases: TGTGCCAGCAGTTTACCTTTTCGCGGGAGGCCCTACAATGAGCAGTTCTTC. Protein product: CASSLPFRGRPYNEQFF.

Ten or more counts support this clonotype. The chain recombines TRBV19 with TRBJ1-1; no clear D gene. CDR3 length equals 12 residues. V was trimmed by 2 bases and J by 6 bases, leaving 7 bases between them. From germline, CDR1 is LNHDA and CDR2 SQIVND (reference sequence). CDR3: CASSISTSEAFF. DNA for the CDR3: TGTGCCAGTAGTATATCGACATCTGAAGCTTTCTTT.

The rearrangement links TRBV28 to TRBJ2-3; the D gene is possibly TRBD2 (5 bases). V lost 4 bases and J lost 3, with 11 bases in between. This CDR3 is built from 14 residues. Per the germline V gene, CDR1 is MDHEN and CDR2 is SYDVKM. CDR3 bases: TGTGCCAGCAGTTCCGGTGGACTGACAGATACGCAGTATTTT. It codes for CASSSGGLTDTQYF.

Details on this clonotype: A read error may produce the germline difference seen at one junction end. The V and J genes are TRBV11-2 and TRBJ2-2, with D possibly TRBD1 on 6 matching bases. CDR1 and CDR2 (germline): SGHAT, FQNNGV. This CDR3 spans 16 amino acids. DNA for the CDR3: TGTGCCAGCAGCTTAGGGCAGGGGTTCAACACCGGGGAGCTGTATTTT. This translates into CASSLGQGFNTGELYF.

The V gene is TRBV5-1, the J gene TRBJ2-2; TRBD1 might be the D (6 bases). CDR1 is SGHRS, CDR2 YFSETQ, per germline. V lost 6 bases and J lost 2, with 11 bases in between. The CDR3 has 14 amino acids. The CDR3 DNA reads as TGCGCCAGCAAAGGGACATTAAACACCGGGGAGCTGTTTTTT. This encodes CASKGTLNTGELFF.

This clonotype was observed a handful of times. The chain joins TRBV4-2 to TRBJ1-6; TRBD1 agrees at 8 bases. Germline loops: CDR1 LGHNA, CDR2 YNFKEQ. Unmatched junction bases numbered 9, after V lost 1 base and J lost 4 bases. The CDR3 has 18 amino acids. CDR3 nucleotides: TGTGCCAGCAGCCAAGCAGGCAGGGGGCGAAGGTATAATTCACCCCTCCACTTT. Amino acids: CASSQAGRGRRYNSPLHF.

The table lists this clonotype with a few counts. This chain uses TRBV6-6 with TRBJ1-2; D is perhaps TRBD1 (6 bases). CDR3 size: 14 residues. Between the trimmed V and J ends, which lost 7 bases and 3 bases, there was a span of 15 bases. Looked up from germline, CDR1 is MNHNY and CDR2 is SVGAGI (reference sequence). The DNA of the CDR3 is TGTGCCAGCACCGAGACAGGCTCCTACTATGGCTACACCTTC. This translates into CASTETGSYYGYTF.

The chain is built from TRBV13 and TRBJ1-2, with D possibly matching TRBD1 (5 bases). CDR1 and CDR2 from the germline V gene are PRHDT and FYEKMQ (reference sequence). The CDR3 is made up of 14 amino acids. With 0 bases removed from V and 4 bases from J, the gap between germline ends came to 9 bases. The CDR3 sequence is CASSLGATAYGYTF. CDR3 coding DNA: TGTGCCAGCAGCTTAGGAGCGACAGCCTATGGCTACACCTTC.

The chain links TRBV5-4 to TRBJ2-1; D is perhaps TRBD1 or TRBD2 (5 bases each). The V and J ends lost 8 bases and 1 base respectively, with 13 bases between them. The CDR3 is made up of 14 amino acids. Germline values: CDR1 SGHNT, CDR2 YYREEE (reference sequence). Here the CDR3 reads CASFGASSYNEQFF. The DNA of the CDR3 is TGTGCCAGTTTCGGGGCTTCGTCCTACAATGAGCAGTTCTTC.

The genes are TRBV11-2 and TRBJ2-3, with 8 nucleotides matching TRBD1. CDR3 size: 18 residues. From germline, CDR1 is SGHAT and CDR2 FQNNGV. Trimming removed 7 bases from V and 5 bases from J; junction bases left unmatched: 20. CDR3 residues: CASKDRDVFSFPQDTQYF. CDR3 nucleotides: TGTGCCAGCAAGGACAGGGACGTCTTTAGCTTTCCGCAAGATACGCAGTATTTT.

This clonotype was seen repeatedly, ten times or more. This sequence joins TRBV18 and TRBJ1-1; D gene uncertain. Germline loops: CDR1 KGHSH, CDR2 LQKENI. The CDR3 length is 16 residues. V lost 3 bases, J lost 4 bases, and 18 bases lay in between. The CDR3, as DNA: TGTGCCAGCTCACCCCGCAGTTCGATTAGGGTCACTGAAGCTTTCTTT. Translation gives CASSPRSSIRVTEAFF.

This chain uses TRBV9 with TRBJ2-1, with 7 nucleotides matching TRBD2. This CDR3 is built from 11 residues. After removal of 8 bases from V and 6 bases from J, the junction contained 2 bases not matched to a gene. In germline, CDR1 is SGDLS, CDR2 YYNGEE. The CDR3 is CARKRGNEQFF. For the CDR3, the DNA is TGTGCCAGAAAGCGGGGCAATGAGCAGTTCTTC.

This clonotype was recorded at least ten times. The J gene is TRBJ1-2, the V gene TRBV12-3 or TRBV12-4, with D possibly TRBD1 on 5 matching bases. CDR3 length: 15 amino acids. Trimming took 7 bases from V and 2 from J, leaving 17 bases between them. CDR3 amino acids: CASTSENRRNYGYTF. CDR3 sequence (DNA): TGTGCCAGCACCTCAGAGAACAGGCGAAACTATGGCTACACCTTC.

In its sample, this clonotype was seen many times. V is TRBV5-1 and J is TRBJ2-7; 7 nucleotides match TRBD1. The CDR3 is 15 amino acids. Germline lookup yields CDR1 SGHRS and CDR2 YFSETQ. V shed 1 base and J 6 bases; nucleotides not matched to a gene: 10. Here the CDR3 reads CASSLSANRGTEQYF. The CDR3 nucleotides are TGCGCCAGCAGCTTGTCTGCCAACAGGGGCACCGAGCAGTACTTC.

This clonotype came up many times. Here the CDR3 reads CASSRTGGLYEQYF. CDR3 nucleotide sequence: TGTGCCAGCAGCCGGACGGGAGGACTCTACGAGCAGTACTTC. This chain links TRBV7-2 with TRBJ2-7; TRBD2 matches at 7 bases. CDR1 SGHTA and CDR2 FQGNSA come from the germline V gene. This CDR3 is built from 14 residues. J lost 3 bases, V lost 5 bases, and 7 bases had no gene match.

This clonotype was recorded at least ten times. This chain connects TRBV11-2 to TRBJ1-1, with 11 bases identical to TRBD1. The junction had 9 bases not matched to a gene; V was cut back by 5 bases and J by 1 base. The V gene's germline CDR1 is SGHAT and CDR2 FQNNGV. This CDR3 region has 17 residues. CDR3 sequence (DNA): TGTGCCAGCAGCCCCTTTCCGGACAGGGGGCCGAACACTGAAGCTTTCTTT. Its translation is CASSPFPDRGPNTEAFF.

This clonotype was seen repeatedly, ten times or more. The chain joins TRBV6-1 to TRBJ1-4; 7 positions agree with TRBD1. Trimming cost V 3 bases and J 5 bases; bases outside gene matches: 6. Looked up from germline, CDR1 is MNHNS and CDR2 is SASEGT. The CDR3 sequence is 15 residues long. DNA for the CDR3: TGTGCCAGCAGTGATGTTGGGACAGTAAATGAAAAACTGTTTTTT. Translating it yields CASSDVGTVNEKLFF.

This clonotype was picked up many times. This chain uses TRBV19 with TRBJ1-2; 7 bases align to TRBD1. From germline, CDR1 is LNHDA and CDR2 SQIVND (reference sequence). CDR3 length equals 14 residues. V shed 7 bases, J shed 3 bases, and the junction held 8 bases outside the gene matches. CDR3 residues: CASTRAGGYYGYTF. CDR3 DNA: TGTGCCAGTACCAGGGCAGGGGGTTACTATGGCTACACCTTC.

This clonotype occurred a few times. CDR3 in amino acids: CAWTPRTLYTGELFF. The CDR3 DNA is TGTGCCTGGACCCCCCGGACTCTTTACACCGGGGAGCTGTTTTTT. V is TRBV30 and J is TRBJ2-2; the D gene is possibly TRBD2 (5 bases). V shed 4 bases and J shed 3 bases, with 15 bases lying between them. Germline-derived CDR1 and CDR2 are GTSNPN and SVGIG (reference sequence). CDR3 length: 15 residues.

This clonotype was seen repeatedly, ten times or more. This rearrangement joins TRBV25-1 to TRBJ1-2, with a tentative D call TRBD1 (6 bases). The CDR3 spans 14 residues. V was clipped by 2 bases and J by 8 bases, with 15 bases between them. Germline V gives CDR1 MGHDK, CDR2 SYGVNS. In DNA form, the CDR3 reads TGTGCCAGCAGTGAAGGGGGCAGGGCGCGGGGCTACACCTTC. The encoded protein is CASSEGGRARGYTF.

In its sample, this clonotype was seen many times. The V gene is TRBV24-1, the J gene TRBJ1-5; TRBD1 matches at 8 bases. Germline CDR1 reads KGHDR; CDR2 reads SFDVKD. V trimming: 5 bases; J trimming: 5 bases; junction bases outside the gene matches: 7. This CDR3 spans 15 amino acids. The CDR3 spells CATSVGETGDQPQHF. The CDR3 DNA reads TGTGCCACCAGTGTGGGCGAGACAGGGGATCAGCCCCAGCATTTT.

This clonotype was counted many times. The rearrangement joins TRBV14 to TRBJ1-4; D may be TRBD1 (5 bases). From germline, CDR1 is SGHDN and CDR2 FVKESK. The V end was cut by 0 bases, the J end by 4 bases, with 15 bases between. CDR3 length equals 17 residues. CDR3 nucleotide sequence: TGTGCCAGCAGCCAAGATCTTTGGGGACGGCGTAATGAAAAACTGTTTTTT. This codes for CASSQDLWGRRNEKLFF.

As to this clonotype: A much larger clone differs from this one at a single base, so this may be a read error. This chain links TRBV7-4 with TRBJ2-7; D ambiguous. Trimming left V 11 bases short and J 2 bases short, with 10 bases between. The CDR3 totals 11 residues. The germline CDR1 and CDR2 sequences are SGHVT and SQSDAQ. The CDR3, as DNA: TGTGCCGCAGTGGGGACCTACGAGCAGTACTTC. As protein: CAAVGTYEQYF.

V usage is TRBV7-2 and J usage is TRBJ2-1; tentatively, D is TRBD2 (5 bases). This CDR3 has 12 amino acids. CDR1 and CDR2 (germline): SGHTA, FQGNSA. V dropped 7 bases and J dropped 8 bases, with 12 bases sitting between them. CDR3 DNA: TGTGCCAGCAACCGGGGAAGCGATGAGCAGTTCTTC. This sequence encodes CASNRGSDEQFF.